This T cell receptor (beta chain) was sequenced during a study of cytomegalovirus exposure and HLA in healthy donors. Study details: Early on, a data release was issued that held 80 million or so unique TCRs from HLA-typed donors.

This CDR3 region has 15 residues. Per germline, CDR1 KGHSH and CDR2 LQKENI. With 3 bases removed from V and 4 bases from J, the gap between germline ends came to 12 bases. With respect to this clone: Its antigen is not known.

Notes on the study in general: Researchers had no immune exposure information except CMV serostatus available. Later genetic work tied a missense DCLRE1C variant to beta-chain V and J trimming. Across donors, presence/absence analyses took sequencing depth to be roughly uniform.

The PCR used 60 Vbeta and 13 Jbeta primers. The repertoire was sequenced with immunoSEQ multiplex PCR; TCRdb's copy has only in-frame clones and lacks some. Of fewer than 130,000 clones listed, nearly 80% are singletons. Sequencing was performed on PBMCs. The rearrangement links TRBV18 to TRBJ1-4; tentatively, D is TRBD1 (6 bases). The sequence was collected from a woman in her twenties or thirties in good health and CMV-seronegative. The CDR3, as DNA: TGTGCCAGCTCACCCTACAGGGCAAATAATGAAAAACTGTTTTTT. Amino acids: CASSPYRANNEKLFF.